A single sample gave rise to the 28 T cell receptor beta chains below, sequenced in a study of CD8 T cells in Susac syndrome. After extraction with the RNeasy kit, roughly 0.45 to 1 ug of the RNA was reverse transcribed using random hexamers. TCRdb itself ran the immunoSEQ multiplex PCR reads through MiXCR, one entry per CDR3 protein. The data show over 350,000 distinct CDR3 sequences, about 85% seen once. Sequencing used CD8+ T cells from PBMCs. These receptors all come from a human donor with multiple sclerosis.

V is TRBV14 and J is TRBJ2-7, with TRBD1 identical over 10 bases. Looked up from germline, CDR1 is SGHDN and CDR2 is FVKESK. V lost 2 bases, J lost 4 bases, and 2 bases stayed unmatched. The CDR3 has 14 amino acids. The CDR3 here is CASSQSGQGYEQYF. CDR3 DNA: TGTGCCAGCAGCCAATCGGGACAGGGGTACGAGCAGTACTTC.

The chain links TRBV4-2 to TRBJ2-1, with 8 bases matching TRBD1. Germline assignment: CDR1 LGHNA and CDR2 YNFKEQ. V trimming: 3 bases; J trimming: 5 bases; junction bases outside the gene matches: 3. There are 14 residues in the CDR3. The CDR3 spells CASSHLGQDNEQFF. DNA of the CDR3: TGTGCCAGCAGCCACCTGGGACAGGACAATGAGCAGTTCTTC.

This clonotype was seen a handful of times. The chain carries TRBV20-1 and TRBJ2-7, with D perhaps matching TRBD1 (6 bases). V dropped 0 bases and J dropped 1 base, with 13 bases sitting between them. CDR3 length: 15 residues. CDR1 and CDR2 from the germline V gene are DFQATT and SNEGSKA (reference sequence). DNA for the CDR3: TGCAGTGCTAGAGATGGGGTCAGGGGATCCTACGAGCAGTACTTC. It is translated as CSARDGVRGSYEQYF.

J is TRBJ2-7 and V is TRBV27; 13 positions agree with TRBD2. The CDR3 contains 18 residues. The germline CDR1 and CDR2 sequences are MNHEY and SMNVEV (reference sequence). V dropped 5 bases and J dropped 0; count of bases not matched to a gene: 10. CDR3 region: CASSPGLAGFTSSYEQYF. In DNA form, the CDR3 reads TGTGCCAGCAGTCCGGGACTAGCGGGATTTACCAGCTCCTACGAGCAGTACTTC.

The chain employs TRBV2 and TRBJ2-7; no reliable D call. This CDR3 spans 11 amino acids. Per the germline V gene, CDR1 is SNHLY and CDR2 is FYNNEI. Trimming removed 10 bases from V and 2 bases from J, with 9 bases in between. The CDR3 coding sequence is TGTGCCACGGTCAGTACCTACGAGCAGTACTTC. This sequence encodes CATVSTYEQYF.

This chain links TRBV6-1 with TRBJ1-5, with 7 bases that match TRBD1. Germline V gene sequence: CDR1 MNHNS, CDR2 SASEGT. CDR3 length: 17 amino acids. J was trimmed by 5 bases and V by 8 bases; bases with no gene match: 18. For the CDR3, the DNA is TGTGCCAGCGAAGCCTACAGGGGAGGTTTTGGCTATCAGCCCCAGCATTTT. This translates into CASEAYRGGFGYQPQHF.

This chain joins TRBV29-1 and TRBJ2-1, with D tentatively TRBD1 (5 bases). V was shortened by 7 bases and J by 6 bases, with 19 bases between the two germline ends. The CDR3 consists of 14 residues. The germline V gene encodes CDR1 SQVTM and CDR2 ANQGSEA. CDR3 in amino acids: CSADEMGHFNEQFF. The CDR3, as DNA: TGCAGCGCCGACGAAATGGGGCATTTCAATGAGCAGTTCTTC.

The gene calls are TRBV6-5 and TRBJ2-7; D possibly corresponds to TRBD2 (6 bases). Looked up from germline, CDR1 is MNHEY and CDR2 is SVGAGI. Trimming left V 5 bases short and J 7 bases short, with 18 bases between. The length of the CDR3 is 14 residues. CDR3 residues: CASSALGGGGEQYF. In nucleotides, the CDR3 is TGTGCCAGCAGTGCACTGGGGGGTGGTGGGGAGCAGTACTTC.

V and J are TRBV7-9 and TRBJ1-4; 7 positions match TRBD1. The CDR3 runs 16 residues. The V segment lost 6 bases and the J segment 0 bases; nucleotides outside the gene matches: 7. Germline CDR1 reads SEHNR; CDR2 reads FQNEAQ (reference sequence). This CDR3 reads CASSLNRGATNEKLFF. The CDR3 bases are TGTGCCAGCAGTCTAAACAGGGGAGCAACTAATGAAAAACTGTTTTTT.

This sequence joins TRBV5-5 and TRBJ2-5; 7 bases are a match to TRBD1. The CDR3 is 15 amino acids. Germline V lookup: CDR1 SGHKS, CDR2 YYEKEE (reference sequence). After removal of 0 bases from V and 5 bases from J, the junction contained 7 bases not matched to a gene. Here the CDR3 DNA reads TGTGCCAGCAGCTTGGGGGACAGCCCACAGGAGACCCAGTACTTC. It translates to CASSLGDSPQETQYF.

V is TRBV6-6 and J is TRBJ2-5, with D perhaps matching TRBD1 or TRBD2 (5 bases each). This CDR3 is built from 15 residues. Germline CDR1 reads MNHNY; CDR2 reads SVGAGI (reference sequence). V was clipped by 5 bases and J by 5 bases, with 18 bases between them. The CDR3 DNA reads as TGTGCCAGCAGTCCCGGGACGATGGGGCTGGAGACCCAGTACTTC. It codes for CASSPGTMGLETQYF.

This clonotype was seen a few times. This chain joins TRBV4-2 and TRBJ2-7, with D maybe TRBD2 (5 bases). V was cut by 3 bases and J by 3 bases, with 18 bases left in between. The CDR3 length is 16 residues. From germline, CDR1 is LGHNA and CDR2 YNFKEQ. DNA for the CDR3: TGTGCCAGCAGCCACGATGAGGGAGACACGAGCTACGAGCAGTACTTC. Translating it yields CASSHDEGDTSYEQYF.

V gene TRBV15 combines with J gene TRBJ1-2; no reliable D call. CDR3 length: 14 amino acids. The germline V and J ends were trimmed by 3 bases and 8 bases, with 16 bases remaining between them. Germline values: CDR1 LNHNV, CDR2 YYDKDF (reference sequence). CDR3 sequence: CATSSRAAMSGYTF. The CDR3 DNA reads TGTGCCACCAGCAGTAGGGCGGCTATGAGCGGCTACACCTTC.

The CDR3 sequence is CASSNFGQGNYGYTF. The CDR3 region has the DNA TGTGCCAGCAGCAATTTCGGACAGGGTAACTATGGCTACACCTTC. The chain carries TRBV7-8 and TRBJ1-2; 8 positions match TRBD1. The CDR3 runs to 15 residues. V was clipped by 5 bases and J by 1 base; unmatched bases: 6. Germline V lookup: CDR1 SGHVS, CDR2 FQNEAQ.

For the CDR3, the DNA is TGTGCCAGCACCTCGAGGGGGACTAGCGAAAGGAGCTCCTACAATGAGCAGTTCTTC. It specifies CASTSRGTSERSSYNEQFF. The V gene is TRBV9, the J gene TRBJ2-1; 10 bases agree with TRBD2. Per germline, CDR1 SGDLS and CDR2 YYNGEE. V shed 6 bases, J shed 0 bases, and the junction held 15 bases outside the gene matches. CDR3 length: 19 residues.

The chain links TRBV14 to TRBJ2-2; D may be TRBD2 (6 bases). Deletions cut 5 bases from V and 10 bases from J, with 14 bases between. CDR1 is SGHDN and CDR2 is FVKESK in the germline V gene. The CDR3 is made up of 13 amino acids. The DNA of the CDR3 is TGTGCCAGCAGCGCAGGAGGGTTGCTGGAGCTGTTTTTT. This sequence encodes CASSAGGLLELFF.

This clonotype was picked up one time. The chain has TRBV6-1 and TRBJ2-3, with a weak D call TRBD2 (5 bases). The germline V gene encodes CDR1 MNHNS and CDR2 SASEGT. Between the trimmed V and J ends, which lost 7 bases and 2 bases, there was a span of 19 bases. This CDR3 contains 16 residues. The CDR3 is CASTKYGDFNTDTQYF. The CDR3 DNA reads as TGTGCCAGCACAAAATACGGGGATTTTAACACAGATACGCAGTATTTT.

CDR3 bases: TGTGCTAGTGCCTCACCAGATAGACTAGCGGGAGTAAGTGGGGCCAACGTCCTGACTTTC. Translation: CASASPDRLAGVSGANVLTF. The chain uses TRBV12-5 and TRBJ2-6; 12 bases fit TRBD2. V shed 7 bases, J shed 3 bases, and the junction held 16 bases outside the gene matches. The CDR3 sequence is 20 residues long. The germline V gene has CDR1 LGHNT and CDR2 FRNRAP.

This clonotype was counted only a few times. The rearrangement uses TRBV6-1 and TRBJ1-2; D gene unclear. Germline V gene sequence: CDR1 MNHNS, CDR2 SASEGT. The CDR3 is 13 amino acids. Trimming pared 2 bases from V and 4 bases from J, leaving 8 bases between. CDR3 sequence (DNA): TGTGCCAGCAGTGAATACGGGATCTATGGCTACACCTTC. As protein: CASSEYGIYGYTF.

The chain couples TRBV27 to TRBJ2-7, with TRBD2 matching 7 bases. CDR1 and CDR2 from the germline V gene are MNHEY and SMNVEV (reference sequence). This CDR3 is built from 16 residues. V was pared by 4 bases and J by 3 bases, with 12 bases of the junction left unmatched. CDR3 bases: TGTGCCAGCAGTTCGAACCGGGCTAGCGGCATCTACGAGCAGTACTTC. It is translated as CASSSNRASGIYEQYF.

Of note for this clonotype: This is likely a read error, given that the CDR3 carries no conserved phenylalanine or tryptophan at its end. The chain joins TRBV12-3 or TRBV12-4 to TRBJ1-1; D ambiguous. The CDR3 contains 12 residues. Trimming removed 3 bases from V and 5 bases from J, with 7 bases in between. CDR3 sequence reads: CASSFALTEAFL. In nucleotides, the CDR3 is TGTGCCAGCAGTTTCGCCCTTACTGAAGCTTTCTTG.

This chain links TRBV23-1 with TRBJ1-5; 7 positions match TRBD1. TRBV23-1 is classed as an ORF, of uncertain function. V shed 3 bases and J 8 bases; nucleotides not matched to a gene: 13. This CDR3 contains 16 residues. The CDR3 protein is CASSHRKGAFHEPQHF. The CDR3 DNA follows: TGCGCCAGCAGTCACCGGAAGGGGGCCTTTCATGAGCCCCAGCATTTT.

The chain combines TRBV20-1 with TRBJ1-3; D unclear. From germline, CDR1 is DFQATT and CDR2 SNEGSKA (reference sequence). V dropped 0 bases and J dropped 0 bases, with 6 bases sitting between them. This CDR3 has 14 residues. This CDR3 reads CSAREASSGNTIYF. CDR3 DNA sequence: TGCAGTGCTAGAGAGGCCAGCTCTGGAAACACCATATATTTT.

V is TRBV23-1 and J is TRBJ2-7; D is perhaps TRBD1 (5 bases). TRBV23-1 is noted as an ORF with a role that remains uncertain. Trimming pared 7 bases from V and 6 bases from J, leaving 7 bases between. The CDR3 has 10 residues. This chain's CDR3 is CASTTGEQYF. CDR3 DNA sequence: TGCGCCAGCACTACAGGCGAGCAGTACTTC.

This chain joins TRBV28 and TRBJ2-7; D is ambiguous. This CDR3 region has 14 residues. Germline loops: CDR1 MDHEN, CDR2 SYDVKM. Trimming left V 3 bases short and J 0 bases short, with 9 bases between. The CDR3 bases are TGTGCCAGCAGTTTTGTGCAGAGCTCCTACGAGCAGTACTTC. Protein: CASSFVQSSYEQYF.

The chain has TRBV30 and TRBJ1-5, with 9 positions matching TRBD1. Germline trimming cut 4 bases from V and 5 bases from J; bases unmatched to any gene: 9. The V gene's germline CDR1 is GTSNPN and CDR2 SVGIG (reference sequence). This CDR3 has 15 amino acids. Written as DNA, the CDR3 is TGTGCCTGGACCTCCGGGACAGGGACGTATCAGCCCCAGCATTTT. This sequence encodes CAWTSGTGTYQPQHF.

The chain joins TRBV11-3 to TRBJ2-1; TRBD1 agrees at 8 bases. The germline V gene has CDR1 SGHNT and CDR2 YENEEA. V shed 4 bases and J 5 bases; nucleotides not matched to a gene: 7. CDR3 length equals 15 residues. The CDR3: CASSSWTGRNNEQFF. In DNA form, the CDR3 reads TGTGCCAGCAGCTCATGGACAGGGCGAAACAATGAGCAGTTCTTC.

The chain links TRBV6-1 to TRBJ1-2; D possibly corresponds to TRBD1 (5 bases). CDR3 length: 16 amino acids. CDR1 is MNHNS and CDR2 is SASEGT in the germline V gene. The germline V and J ends were trimmed by 4 bases and 8 bases, with 23 bases remaining between them. The CDR3 sequence is CASSGLEGETMGGYTF. Written as DNA, the CDR3 is TGTGCCAGCAGTGGCCTAGAAGGGGAGACCATGGGGGGCTACACCTTC.